The 9 T cell receptor beta chains reported below all come from one sample, sequenced in a study of cytomegalovirus exposure and HLA in healthy donors. The PCR employed 60 Vbeta primers together with 13 Jbeta primers. The data were produced by immunoSEQ multiplex PCR, yet TCRdb's version contains in-frame clones alone and is incomplete. The table includes about 180,000 clones, around 83% detected once. The sample taken for sequencing was PBMCs. These receptors were obtained from a girl aged 2 to 9 in good health and CMV-seropositive.

The chain uses TRBV2 and TRBJ2-3; 8 bases are shared with TRBD2. Trimming at V came to 11 bases and at J to 7 bases, leaving 20 bases not matched to a gene. The V gene's germline CDR1 is SNHLY and CDR2 FYNNEI. This CDR3 has 16 residues. In DNA, the CDR3 is TGTGCCGGAGGGAGGGAAAGCGGGAGAATAAGTAATACGCAGTATTTT. Residues: CAGGRESGRISNTQYF.

V and J are TRBV6-5 and TRBJ1-4; TRBD1 agrees at 10 bases. From germline, CDR1 is MNHEY and CDR2 SVGAGI. This CDR3 has 14 residues. The V and J ends lost 6 bases and 8 bases, in that order; junction bases with no gene match: 6. CDR3 nucleotide sequence: TGTGCCAGCAGAACCGGGACAGGGGCCGAAAAACTGTTTTTT. Translated: CASRTGTGAEKLFF.

This chain links TRBV19 with TRBJ1-2; no clear D. In germline, CDR1 is LNHDA, CDR2 SQIVND (reference sequence). Trimming stripped 3 bases from V and 2 bases from J, with 13 bases between. The length of the CDR3 is 15 residues. The CDR3 sequence is CASSIYHSPNYGYTF. CDR3 DNA sequence: TGTGCCAGTAGTATCTACCACAGCCCCAACTATGGCTACACCTTC.

V usage is TRBV2 and J usage is TRBJ1-1; D gene unclear. The CDR3 length is 13 residues. Germline V gene data show CDR1 as SNHLY and CDR2 as FYNNEI. Trimming shortened V by 6 bases and J by 0 bases, and 8 bases separated the two germline ends. The CDR3 DNA reads as TGTGCCAGCAGGAGAAGTATGAACACTGAAGCTTTCTTT. Amino acids: CASRRSMNTEAFF.

In its sample, this clone was seen once. V is TRBV15 and J is TRBJ2-1, with 9 bases fitting TRBD2. V lost 1 base to trimming and J lost 7 bases; unmatched junction nucleotides: 11. There are 17 residues in the CDR3. Germline V lookup: CDR1 LNHNV, CDR2 YYDKDF (reference sequence). The CDR3 bases are TGTGCCACCAGCAGAGGCCATAGCGGGGGCCCAGGTAATGAGCAGTTCTTC. The encoded protein is CATSRGHSGGPGNEQFF.

The chain joins TRBV5-5 to TRBJ1-1; the D is unclear. V lost 4 bases and J 1 base, leaving 20 bases between the germline ends. The CDR3 has 17 residues. The germline V gene encodes CDR1 SGHKS and CDR2 YYEKEE (reference sequence). CDR3 loop: CASSGRTGEIPNTEAFF. The CDR3 DNA reads TGTGCCAGCAGCGGGAGGACGGGTGAGATACCGAACACTGAAGCTTTCTTT.

V is TRBV15 and J is TRBJ2-5, with D tentatively TRBD2 (7 bases). V was trimmed by 5 bases and J by 5 bases, leaving 15 bases between them. Germline CDR1 is LNHNV and CDR2 is YYDKDF (reference sequence). The CDR3 has 14 amino acids. The CDR3 bases are TGTGCCACCAGCTGGGGGGGCTTTAGCGAGACCCAGTACTTC. It codes for CATSWGGFSETQYF.

Written as DNA, the CDR3 is TGTGCCTGGAGTGTCTCAGGTCGACCCGACGAGCAGTACTTC. As protein: CAWSVSGRPDEQYF. The V gene is TRBV30, the J gene TRBJ2-7; D call uncertain. Germline values: CDR1 GTSNPN, CDR2 SVGIG (reference sequence). This CDR3 has 14 residues. The V gene lost 0 bases and the J gene lost 5 bases, with 14 bases spanning the gap.

The V call is TRBV2, the J call TRBJ1-1; the D gene is possibly TRBD1 (5 bases). This CDR3 is built from 16 residues. Germline V lookup: CDR1 SNHLY, CDR2 FYNNEI. The ends were cut back, 7 bases at V and 1 base at J, with 19 bases in the middle. The CDR3 sequence is CASTSTRDRGNTEAFF. CDR3 DNA: TGTGCCAGCACCTCTACCCGAGACAGAGGGAACACTGAAGCTTTCTTT.